This T cell receptor (beta chain) was captured by sequencing in a study of CD8+CD57+ T cells in acquired aplastic anemia. Genomic DNA, the template, was used for profiling of the TCR beta VDJ and CDR3. TCRdb analysed the reads with MiXCR anew, one entry per CDR3 protein. This sample has around 50,000 distinct CDR3 sequences, with approximately 50% found just once. By flow cytometry, patients selected for sequencing had shown an expansion of CD8+CD57+ cells. The CDR3 has 15 amino acids. Trimming pared 1 base from V and 6 bases from J, leaving 10 bases between. Per the germline V gene, CDR1 is SEHNR and CDR2 is FQNEAQ (reference sequence).

This chain links TRBV7-9 with TRBJ1-6; no clear D gene. Sequences were obtained from sorted CD4+, CD8+, or CD8+CD57+ T cells (not recorded which) from PBMCs. The clonotype comes from a human donor with aplastic anemia. For the CDR3, the DNA is TGTGCCAGCAGCTTAGGGAGGTCAGCTAATTCACCCCTCCACTTT. It is translated as CASSLGRSANSPLHF. Full variable domain (missing parts from reference TRBV7-9 and TRBJ1-6): DTGVSQNPRHKITKRGQNVTFRCDPISEHNRLYWYRQTLGQGPEFLTYFQNEAQLEKSRLLSDRFSAERPKGSFSTLEIQRTEQGDSAMYLCASSLGRSANSPLHFGNGTRLTVT.